Described below is a single TCR beta chain sequence and its context. The data stem from a study of cytomegalovirus exposure and HLA in healthy donors. The wider study: HLA-typed donors contributed some 87 million unique TCRs, which were held in an early data release.

This CDR3 has 13 residues. V shed 4 bases and J shed 6 bases, with 12 bases lying between them. CDR1 and CDR2 from the germline V gene are MNHEY and SVGAGI. The PCR had 60 Vbeta and 13 Jbeta primers. Repertoires were generated with immunoSEQ multiplex PCR, while TCRdb's copy carries only in-frame clones and drops some. The repertoire holds approximately 170,000 clones, with approximately 80% as singletons. Sequencing was performed on PBMCs. This receptor was identified in a woman in her forties in good health and CMV-seropositive. The chain joins TRBV6-5 to TRBJ1-2, with a tentative D call TRBD1 (5 bases). The CDR3 DNA follows: TGTGCCAGCAGTTGGGGGGGAGAGGATGGCTACACCTTC. This gives the protein CASSWGGEDGYTF.